This TCR beta chain was documented in a study of blood T cell repertoires in COVID-19. About the study: Material from acute and convalescent COVID-19 was sourced from the United States, Italy and Spain.

Produced via immunoSEQ multiplex PCR; TCRdb's table is partial and in-frame only. The repertoire holds 250,000 to 300,000 clones, with approximately 90% as singletons. V dropped 4 bases and J dropped 8 bases, with 24 bases sitting between them. From germline, CDR1 is SGDLS and CDR2 YYNGEE. This CDR3 spans 16 amino acids. The TCR originated in a woman between 25 and 40 years old with COVID-19, enrolled during active disease. The specimen sequenced was peripheral blood. This sequence joins TRBV9 and TRBJ1-2; weak D call: TRBD1 (5 bases). The CDR3 reads CASSPPGGGSVSGYTF. Here the CDR3 DNA reads TGTGCCAGCAGCCCCCCAGGTGGGGGGAGTGTTAGCGGCTACACCTTC.